The clone carrying this T cell receptor beta chain was observed a single time. What it binds is unknown. The data were obtained in a study of circulating and synovial CD4+ cells in juvenile arthritis. Study-wide results and caveats: The pathogenic-like versus bulk T cell difference escaped Vbeta family analysis. Some such blood samples were as oligoclonal as synovium. T cell genome counts differed by at least an order of magnitude between CPL and CD4 samples.

Samples derive from patients with active juvenile idiopathic arthritis. Profiled with immunoSEQ multiplex PCR; TCRdb holds only in-frame clones, not every one. The table has fewer than 40,000 clones, over 95% seen once. The CDR3 totals 12 residues. Germline CDR1 MDHEN, CDR2 SYDVKM. The source of this sequence is a human donor with juvenile idiopathic arthritis. The rearrangement joins TRBV28 to TRBJ2-6; D not resolved. Sample: CD4+ T cells from blood. CDR3 bases: TGTGCTAGCCTATCCGGGGCCAACGTCCTGACTTTC. Translating it yields CASLSGANVLTF.